The text below deals with one TCR beta chain. The antigen is not known. Trimming removed 5 bases at V and 9 bases at J, with 17 bases between. Germline CDR1 reads SGHTA; CDR2 reads FQGNSA. This CDR3 spans 13 amino acids. The source of the sample is a study of post-analysis software for immune sequencing data. General study results and limits: Under the F measure, samples that were prepared in one batch clustered strongly together. Patients carried a handful of TRBV segments more frequently than controls did, and TRBV5-6, TRBV5-1 and TRBV20-1 were among them.

cDNA libraries of TCR beta carried unique molecular identifiers. T cells numbering about 0.85 to 10 million yielded cDNA molecules that totaled approximately 500,000. TCRdb fed the PCR reads into MiXCR, producing one record per CDR3 protein. The profile shows some 370,000 distinct CDR3 sequences, about a third of them singletons. This chain links TRBV7-2 with TRBJ2-7; possibly TRBD1 for D (5 bases). The sequenced material came from blood. This receptor was obtained from a girl between 5 and 17 years old with multiple sclerosis. The CDR3 loop reads CASSPVWQGGQYF. The DNA of the CDR3 is TGTGCCAGCAGCCCCGTCTGGCAGGGTGGGCAGTACTTC.